What follows are 23 T cell receptor beta chains derived from one specimen sequenced in a study of blood T cell repertoires in COVID-19. Some clones are missing from TCRdb's copy, which holds only in-frame ones; the method was immunoSEQ multiplex PCR. The table includes some 190,000 clones, about four fifths detected once. Sequencing input: peripheral blood. These receptors originate from a woman aged 55-70 years with COVID-19, enrolled during active disease.

The chain links TRBV30 to TRBJ2-2, with 7 nucleotides matching TRBD1. The V gene's germline CDR1 is GTSNPN and CDR2 SVGIG (reference sequence). The CDR3 runs 16 residues. V lost 4 bases to trimming and J lost 3 bases; unmatched junction nucleotides: 11. The CDR3 loop is CAWTPRGLRDTGELFF. The DNA of the CDR3 is TGTGCCTGGACCCCGAGGGGGCTCCGGGACACCGGGGAGCTGTTTTTT. Combining the CDR3 with reference TRBV30 and TRBJ2-2 gives the whole variable domain SQTIHQWPATLVQPVGSPLSLECTVEGTSNPNLYWYRQAAGRGLQLLFYSVGIGQISSEVPQNLSASRPQDRQFILSSKKLLLSDSGFYLCAWTPRGLRDTGELFFGEGSRLTVL.

The V gene is TRBV6-6, the J gene TRBJ2-7, with 7 bases matching TRBD2. This CDR3 comprises 15 residues. CDR1 and CDR2 from the germline V gene are MNHNY and SVGAGI (reference sequence). The ends lost 0 bases at V and 1 base at J; junction bases unmatched: 3. CDR3 protein: CASSYSASGSYEQYF. The CDR3, as DNA: TGTGCCAGCAGTTACTCGGCTAGCGGATCCTACGAGCAGTACTTC.

This clone appeared a few times. The chain employs TRBV4-1 and TRBJ2-7; TRBD2 aligns across 9 bases. Germline loops: CDR1 MGHRA, CDR2 YSYEKL. V lost 1 base to trimming and J lost 7 bases; unmatched junction nucleotides: 5. The CDR3 has 14 residues. The CDR3 region is CASSQVPGLAEQYF. DNA of the CDR3: TGCGCCAGCAGCCAAGTCCCTGGACTAGCGGAGCAGTACTTC.

The genes are TRBV5-1 and TRBJ1-2, with 7 bases lining up with TRBD1. From germline, CDR1 is SGHRS and CDR2 YFSETQ. The CDR3 is made up of 14 amino acids. Trimming at V came to 0 bases and at J to 5 bases, leaving 4 bases not matched to a gene. Written as DNA, the CDR3 is TGCGCCAGCAGCTTGGCCGGACAGGTTTATGGCTACACCTTC. Translating gives CASSLAGQVYGYTF.

The CDR3 protein is CASSVIKLLSNQPQHF. The CDR3 coding sequence is TGTGCCAGCAGTGTTATAAAACTCCTTAGCAATCAGCCCCAGCATTTT. This sequence joins TRBV6-1 and TRBJ1-5; no reliable D call. The germline V gene has CDR1 MNHNS and CDR2 SASEGT. Trimming took 4 bases from V and 0 from J, leaving 13 bases between them. The CDR3 covers 16 residues.

The rearrangement uses TRBV5-1 and TRBJ1-4; 9 nucleotides line up with TRBD1. The V and J ends lost 3 bases and 8 bases, in that order; junction bases with no gene match: 8. The CDR3 length is 15 residues. The germline CDR1 and CDR2 sequences are SGHRS and YFSETQ. In nucleotides, the CDR3 is TGCGCCAGCAGCTCGTTGGGACAGGGAGGCGAAAAACTGTTTTTT. It codes for CASSSLGQGGEKLFF.

The rearrangement uses TRBV28 and TRBJ1-2; D is perhaps TRBD1 (5 bases). CDR1 is MDHEN, CDR2 SYDVKM, per germline. V was shortened by 6 bases and J by 8 bases, with 16 bases between the two germline ends. CDR3 length: 13 amino acids. The CDR3 DNA follows: TGTGCCAGCAGACTTATGGGGGGTCGCGGCTACACCTTC. Amino acid sequence: CASRLMGGRGYTF.

This rearrangement joins TRBV6-2 or TRBV6-3 to TRBJ1-6; D is perhaps TRBD1 (5 bases). The CDR3 sequence is 14 residues long. V was shortened by 4 bases and J by 10 bases, with 14 bases between the two germline ends. The germline gives CDR1 MNHEY, CDR2 SVGEGT. CDR3 sequence: CASSSAQGGSPLHF. CDR3 bases: TGTGCCAGCAGTTCGGCCCAGGGAGGCTCACCCCTCCACTTT.

The V gene is TRBV2, the J gene TRBJ2-2; D might be TRBD2 (6 bases). V was trimmed by 5 bases and J by 1 base, leaving 20 bases between them. This CDR3 is 18 amino acids long. CDR1 SNHLY and CDR2 FYNNEI come from the germline V gene. The CDR3 here is CASSTPTGGNLNTGELFF. Written as DNA, the CDR3 is TGTGCCAGCAGTACCCCCACCGGGGGTAACTTGAACACCGGGGAGCTGTTTTTT.

This rearrangement joins TRBV9 to TRBJ2-2; D is perhaps TRBD2 (5 bases). CDR3 length: 15 amino acids. Trimming left V 6 bases short and J 6 bases short, with 18 bases between. CDR1 SGDLS and CDR2 YYNGEE come from the germline V gene. The CDR3 DNA reads as TGTGCCAGCACCTCTGCTAGCCAGAGGTCCGGGGAGCTGTTTTTT. Protein product: CASTSASQRSGELFF. The variable domain in full, completed from reference TRBV9 and TRBJ2-2, reads DSGVTQTPKHLITATGQRVTLRCSPRSGDLSVYWYQQSLDQGLQFLIQYYNGEERAKGNILERFSAQQFPDLHSELNLSSLELGDSALYFCASTSASQRSGELFFGEGSRLTVL.

The V and J genes are TRBV15 and TRBJ2-1; maybe TRBD1 (7 bases). This CDR3 comprises 16 residues. From germline, CDR1 is LNHNV and CDR2 YYDKDF (reference sequence). Trimming removed 5 bases from V and 8 bases from J, with 22 bases in between. For the CDR3, the DNA is TGTGCCACCAGCGCCCAGGGGGACTCCACCTTGGATGAGCAGTTCTTC. Protein product: CATSAQGDSTLDEQFF.

The chain joins TRBV9 to TRBJ2-5; maybe TRBD2 (6 bases). Trimming left V 2 bases short and J 2 bases short, with 10 bases between. The CDR3 length is 14 residues. Germline V gene lookup returns CDR1 SGDLS and CDR2 YYNGEE. CDR3 amino acids: CASSVSGPQETQYF. The CDR3 DNA is TGTGCCAGCAGCGTCAGCGGGCCACAAGAGACCCAGTACTTC.

The V gene is TRBV5-1, the J gene TRBJ1-4; 7 bases map to TRBD1. The CDR3 extends over 14 amino acids. V lost 4 bases, J lost 8 bases, and 8 bases stayed unmatched. Germline V gene lookup returns CDR1 SGHRS and CDR2 YFSETQ. CDR3 DNA: TGCGCCAGCAGCGGGGGACAGCGTGGGGAAAAACTGTTTTTT. Its protein product is CASSGGQRGEKLFF.

The chain carries TRBV27 and TRBJ1-6, with 8 nucleotides matching TRBD1. CDR1 and CDR2 from the germline V gene are MNHEY and SMNVEV (reference sequence). The CDR3 is 16 residues long. Trimming at V came to 5 bases and at J to 4 bases, leaving 7 bases not matched to a gene. The CDR3 DNA is TGTGCCAGCAGTCCAGGGACAGGAATATATAATTCACCCCTCCACTTT. Translating it yields CASSPGTGIYNSPLHF.

The chain combines TRBV5-8 with TRBJ1-2; D remains ambiguous. Germline loops: CDR1 SGHTS, CDR2 YDEGEE. Trimming cost V 0 bases and J 6 bases, with 15 bases left between them. The CDR3 is 15 residues long. The CDR3 spells CASSLAVRGSDGYTF. CDR3 DNA: TGTGCCAGCAGCTTGGCGGTTCGGGGTTCGGATGGCTACACCTTC.

This chain joins TRBV19 and TRBJ1-1, with 11 bases that match TRBD1. Germline V gene lookup returns CDR1 LNHDA and CDR2 SQIVND (reference sequence). This CDR3 spans 13 amino acids. V trimming: 9 bases; J trimming: 5 bases; junction bases outside the gene matches: 5. CDR3 region: CASQDRGRTEAFF. CDR3 nucleotide sequence: TGTGCCAGCCAGGACAGGGGGCGAACTGAAGCTTTCTTT.

The rearrangement links TRBV9 to TRBJ2-2; 10 nucleotides agree with TRBD2. Germline assignment: CDR1 SGDLS and CDR2 YYNGEE. V gave up 3 bases and J gave up 3 bases; unmatched junction bases: 5. CDR3 size: 16 residues. CDR3: CASSGQTSGHTGELFF. CDR3 sequence (DNA): TGTGCCAGCAGCGGCCAGACTAGCGGGCACACCGGGGAGCTGTTTTTT.

The chain employs TRBV28 and TRBJ1-6; D is unclear. CDR3 length equals 14 residues. Trimming cost V 6 bases and J 7 bases, with 13 bases left between them. Per germline, CDR1 MDHEN and CDR2 SYDVKM. The CDR3 DNA reads as TGTGCCAGCAGCCTAGGACTTGAGAATTCACCCCTCCACTTT. Its translation: CASSLGLENSPLHF. The full variable domain, its missing parts supplied by reference TRBV28 and TRBJ1-6, is DVKVTQSSRYLVKRTGEKVFLECVQDMDHENMFWYRQDPGLGLRLIYFSYDVKMKEKGDIPEGYSVSREKKERFSLILESASTNQTSMYLCASSLGLENSPLHFGNGTRLTVT.

This chain connects TRBV6-4 to TRBJ1-1; a possible D gene is TRBD1 (5 bases). Germline V lookup: CDR1 MRHNA, CDR2 SNTAGT. Deletions cut 3 bases from V and 4 bases from J, with 9 bases between. The CDR3 runs 13 residues. CDR3 protein: CASSEARGTEAFF. The CDR3 coding sequence is TGTGCCAGCAGTGAGGCAAGGGGCACTGAAGCTTTCTTT.

The genes are TRBV6-2 or TRBV6-3 and TRBJ1-5; no clear D. CDR3 length equals 13 residues. Trimming removed 5 bases at V and 1 base at J, with 6 bases between. CDR1 is MNHEY, CDR2 SVGEGT, per germline. CDR3 protein: CASSDTSNQPQHF. CDR3 coding DNA: TGTGCCAGCAGTGACACCAGCAATCAGCCCCAGCATTTT.

This sequence joins TRBV7-3 and TRBJ2-3; 7 bases are a match to TRBD1. V dropped 4 bases and J dropped 6; count of bases not matched to a gene: 1. Germline CDR1 SGHTA, CDR2 FQGTGA. CDR3 length: 12 amino acids. CDR3 DNA sequence: TGTGCCAGCAGCTCCAGGGGGGATACGCAGTATTTT. It translates to CASSSRGDTQYF.

This sequence joins TRBV5-4 and TRBJ2-3, with D possibly matching TRBD2 (6 bases). Trimming stripped 6 bases from V and 2 bases from J, with 13 bases between. Germline V CDR1 and CDR2: SGHNT, YYREEE (reference sequence). The CDR3 is 14 residues long. This chain's CDR3 is CASNPGLDTDTQYF. As DNA, the CDR3 is TGTGCCAGCAACCCGGGACTGGACACAGATACGCAGTATTTT.

This clone was seen only a few times. The V gene is TRBV27, the J gene TRBJ2-1; D unclear. The CDR3 has 13 residues. Germline-derived CDR1 and CDR2 are MNHEY and SMNVEV (reference sequence). Trimming pared 5 bases from V and 10 bases from J, leaving 15 bases between. CDR3 in DNA: TGTGCCAGCAGTATCACCCAAGCCAGGGAGCAGTTCTTC. It specifies CASSITQAREQFF.